The present entry profiles one T cell receptor (beta chain) with its context. The antigen is unknown. TCRdb fed the reads into MiXCR, producing one record per CDR3 protein. The sample records about 62,000 distinct CDR3 sequences, approximately 60% being singletons. These data are taken from a study of type 1 regulatory T cells. On the study more broadly: An in vitro protocol generated T-allo10, a Tr1-enriched, alloantigen-specific CD4 T cell product. Regarding the study as a whole: Compared with non-Tr1 cells, Tr1 cells showed a narrower TCR repertoire.

The V end was cut by 5 bases, the J end by 1 base, with 13 bases between. Per the germline V gene, CDR1 is DFQATT and CDR2 is SNEGSKA (reference sequence). The CDR3 has 14 amino acids. This TCR was recovered from a human donor in good health. This sequence joins TRBV20-1 and TRBJ2-3; the D is unclear. The sample was cultured non-Tr1 T cells, either the whole culture or a sorted T cell fraction (not recorded which). DNA for the CDR3: TGCAGTGCTGGCCCATGGGTGGGCACAGATACGCAGTATTTT. As protein: CSAGPWVGTDTQYF.